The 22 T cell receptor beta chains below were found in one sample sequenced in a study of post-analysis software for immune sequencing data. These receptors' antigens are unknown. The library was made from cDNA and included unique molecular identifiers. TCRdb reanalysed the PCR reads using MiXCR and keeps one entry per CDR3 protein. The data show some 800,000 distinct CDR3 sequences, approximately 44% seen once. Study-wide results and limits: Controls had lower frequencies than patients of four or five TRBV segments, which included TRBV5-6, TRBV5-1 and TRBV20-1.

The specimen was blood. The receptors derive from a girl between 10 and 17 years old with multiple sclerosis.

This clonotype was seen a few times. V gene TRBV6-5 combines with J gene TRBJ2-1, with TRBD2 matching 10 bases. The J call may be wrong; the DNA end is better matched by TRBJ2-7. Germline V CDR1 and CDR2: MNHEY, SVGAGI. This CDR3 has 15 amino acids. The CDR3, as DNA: TGTGCCAGCAGTTACACACCGGGACTAGCGTATGAGCAGTACTTC. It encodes CASSYTPGLAYEQYF.

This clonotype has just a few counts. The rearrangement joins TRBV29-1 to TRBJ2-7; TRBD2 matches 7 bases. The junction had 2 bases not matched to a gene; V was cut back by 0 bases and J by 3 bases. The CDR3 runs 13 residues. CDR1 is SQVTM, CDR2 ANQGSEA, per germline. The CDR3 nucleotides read TGCAGCGTTGAAGAGGCTAGCGGCTACGAGCAGTACTTC. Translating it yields CSVEEASGYEQYF.

The CDR3 spells CASSEFMTQETQYF. In nucleotides, the CDR3 is TGTGCCAGCAGTGAATTTATGACCCAAGAGACCCAGTACTTC. V is TRBV25-1 and J is TRBJ2-7; D remains ambiguous. The tail of the sequence fits TRBJ2-5 better, so the J call may be wrong. The CDR3 loop spans 14 amino acids. CDR1 and CDR2 from the germline V gene are MGHDK and SYGVNS.

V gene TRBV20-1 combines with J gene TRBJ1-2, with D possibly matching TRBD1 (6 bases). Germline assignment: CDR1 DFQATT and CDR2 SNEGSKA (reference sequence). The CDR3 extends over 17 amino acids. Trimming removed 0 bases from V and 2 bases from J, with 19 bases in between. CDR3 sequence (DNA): TGCAGTGCTAGAGATCAAGGGTTTCAGGGGACGAACTATGGCTACACCTTC. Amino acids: CSARDQGFQGTNYGYTF.

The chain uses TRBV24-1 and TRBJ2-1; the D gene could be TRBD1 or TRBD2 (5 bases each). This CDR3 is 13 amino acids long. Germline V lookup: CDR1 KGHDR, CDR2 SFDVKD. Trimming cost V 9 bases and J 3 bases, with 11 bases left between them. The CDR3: CATRGGDYNEQFF. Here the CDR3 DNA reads TGTGCCACCCGTGGGGGAGACTACAATGAGCAGTTCTTC.

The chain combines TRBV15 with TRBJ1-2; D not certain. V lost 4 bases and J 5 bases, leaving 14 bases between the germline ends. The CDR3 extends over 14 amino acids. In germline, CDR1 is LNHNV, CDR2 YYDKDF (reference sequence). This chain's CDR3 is CATSKKVEGYGYTF. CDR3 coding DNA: TGTGCCACCAGCAAAAAGGTCGAGGGATATGGCTACACCTTC.

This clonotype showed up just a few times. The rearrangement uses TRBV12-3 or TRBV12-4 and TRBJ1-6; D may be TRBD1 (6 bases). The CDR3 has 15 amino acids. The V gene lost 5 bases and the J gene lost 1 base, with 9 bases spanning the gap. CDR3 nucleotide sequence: TGTGCCAGCAGTACCAGGGGATCCTATAATTCACCCCTCCACTTT. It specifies CASSTRGSYNSPLHF.

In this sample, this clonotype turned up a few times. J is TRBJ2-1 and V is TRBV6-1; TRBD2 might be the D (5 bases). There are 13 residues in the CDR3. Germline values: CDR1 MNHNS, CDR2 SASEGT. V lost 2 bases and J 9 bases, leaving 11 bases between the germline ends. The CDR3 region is CASSEFRGGEQFF. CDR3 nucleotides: TGTGCCAGCAGTGAATTCCGAGGAGGTGAGCAGTTCTTC.

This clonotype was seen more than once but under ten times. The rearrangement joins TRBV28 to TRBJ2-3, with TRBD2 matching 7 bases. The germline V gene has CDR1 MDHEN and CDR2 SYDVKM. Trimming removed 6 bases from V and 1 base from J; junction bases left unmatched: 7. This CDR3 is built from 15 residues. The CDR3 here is CASSQTSVGTDTQYF. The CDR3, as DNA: TGTGCCAGCAGCCAAACTAGCGTCGGCACAGATACGCAGTATTTT.

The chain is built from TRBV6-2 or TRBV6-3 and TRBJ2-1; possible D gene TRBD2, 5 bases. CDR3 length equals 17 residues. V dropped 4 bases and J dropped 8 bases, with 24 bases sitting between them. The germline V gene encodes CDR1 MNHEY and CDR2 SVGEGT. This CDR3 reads CASSSRTLRASSDEQFF. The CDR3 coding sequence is TGTGCCAGCAGTTCCCGAACCCTCCGGGCCAGTAGCGATGAGCAGTTCTTC.

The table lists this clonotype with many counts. In nucleotides, the CDR3 is TGTGCCAGCAGCCCGCGACTAGCCCCAGATACGCAGTATTTT. This translates into CASSPRLAPDTQYF. The V gene is TRBV12-3 or TRBV12-4, the J gene TRBJ2-3; 7 bases map to TRBD2. V shed 6 bases and J 4 bases; nucleotides not matched to a gene: 7. This CDR3 is built from 14 residues.

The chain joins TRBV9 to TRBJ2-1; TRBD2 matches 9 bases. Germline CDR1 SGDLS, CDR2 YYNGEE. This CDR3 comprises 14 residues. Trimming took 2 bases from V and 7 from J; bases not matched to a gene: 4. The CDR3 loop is CASSVSGSTNEQFF. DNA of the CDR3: TGTGCCAGCAGCGTTAGCGGGAGCACGAATGAGCAGTTCTTC.

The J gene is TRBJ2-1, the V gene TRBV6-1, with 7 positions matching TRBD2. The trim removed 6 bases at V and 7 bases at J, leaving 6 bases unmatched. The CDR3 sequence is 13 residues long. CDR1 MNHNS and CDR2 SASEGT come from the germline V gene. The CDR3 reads CASRQGGENEQFF. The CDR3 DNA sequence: TGTGCCAGCAGGCAGGGAGGGGAAAATGAGCAGTTCTTC.

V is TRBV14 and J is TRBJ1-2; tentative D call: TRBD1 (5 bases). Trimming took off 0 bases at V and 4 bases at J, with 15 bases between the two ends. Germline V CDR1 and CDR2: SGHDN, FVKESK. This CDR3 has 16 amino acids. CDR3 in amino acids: CASSQDLAGMGYGYTF. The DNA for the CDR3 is TGTGCCAGCAGCCAAGATTTAGCAGGGATGGGCTATGGCTACACCTTC.

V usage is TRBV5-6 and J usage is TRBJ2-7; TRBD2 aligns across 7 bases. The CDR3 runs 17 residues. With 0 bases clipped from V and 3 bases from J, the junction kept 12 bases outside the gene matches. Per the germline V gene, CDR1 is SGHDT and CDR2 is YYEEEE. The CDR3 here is CASSLVLSRTSNYEQYF. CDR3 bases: TGTGCCAGCAGCTTGGTTCTCTCCCGGACTAGTAACTACGAGCAGTACTTC.

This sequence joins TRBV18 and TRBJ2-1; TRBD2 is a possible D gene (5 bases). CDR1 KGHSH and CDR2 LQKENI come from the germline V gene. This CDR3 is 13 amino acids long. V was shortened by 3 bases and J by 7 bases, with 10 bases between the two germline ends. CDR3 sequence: CASSPRGSNEQFF. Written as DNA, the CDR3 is TGTGCCAGCTCACCCCGGGGATCAAATGAGCAGTTCTTC. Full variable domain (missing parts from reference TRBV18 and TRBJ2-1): NAGVMQNPRHLVRRRGQEARLRCSPMKGHSHVYWYRQLPEEGLKFMVYLQKENIIDESGMPKERFSAEFPKEGPSILRIQQVVRGDSAAYFCASSPRGSNEQFFGPGTRLTVL.

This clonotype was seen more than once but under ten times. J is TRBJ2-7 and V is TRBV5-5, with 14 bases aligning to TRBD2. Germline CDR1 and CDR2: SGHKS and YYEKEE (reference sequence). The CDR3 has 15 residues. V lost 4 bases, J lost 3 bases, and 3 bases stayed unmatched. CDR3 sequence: CASSGGLAGVYEQYF. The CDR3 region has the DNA TGTGCCAGCAGCGGGGGACTAGCGGGGGTCTACGAGCAGTACTTC.

The chain's CDR3 is CASSLGGPGEQYF. DNA for the CDR3: TGTGCCAGCAGCTTAGGGGGTCCGGGGGAGCAGTACTTC. This chain connects TRBV7-2 to TRBJ2-5; possibly TRBD2 for D (6 bases). Trimming stripped 1 base from V and 11 bases from J, with 14 bases between. This CDR3 is 13 amino acids long. Germline values: CDR1 SGHTA, CDR2 FQGNSA.

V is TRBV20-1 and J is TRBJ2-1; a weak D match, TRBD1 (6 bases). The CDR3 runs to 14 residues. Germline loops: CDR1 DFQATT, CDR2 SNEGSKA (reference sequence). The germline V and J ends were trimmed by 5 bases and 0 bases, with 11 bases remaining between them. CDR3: CSAGTGNSYNEQFF. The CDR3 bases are TGCAGTGCTGGTACAGGGAACTCCTACAATGAGCAGTTCTTC.

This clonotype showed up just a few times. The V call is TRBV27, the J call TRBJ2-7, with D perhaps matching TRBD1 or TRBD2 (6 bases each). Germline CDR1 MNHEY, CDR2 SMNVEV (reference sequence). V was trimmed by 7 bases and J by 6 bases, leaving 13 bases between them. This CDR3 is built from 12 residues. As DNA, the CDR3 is TGTGCCAGCAATAGAGGGGGGTCCGAGCAGTACTTC. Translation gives CASNRGGSEQYF.

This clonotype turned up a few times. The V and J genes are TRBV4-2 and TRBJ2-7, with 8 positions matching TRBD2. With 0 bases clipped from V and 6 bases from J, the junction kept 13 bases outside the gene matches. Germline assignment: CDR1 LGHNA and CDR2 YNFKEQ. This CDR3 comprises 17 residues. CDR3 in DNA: TGTGCCAGCAGCCAAGATCGGGGGGGCGGGAGCCATCTCGAGCAGTACTTC. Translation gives CASSQDRGGGSHLEQYF.

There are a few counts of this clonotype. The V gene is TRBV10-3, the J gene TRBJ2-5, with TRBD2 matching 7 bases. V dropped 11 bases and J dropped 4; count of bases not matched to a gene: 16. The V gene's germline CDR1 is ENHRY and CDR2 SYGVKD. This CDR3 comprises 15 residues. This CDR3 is CASTGEGRLGETQYF. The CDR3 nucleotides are TGTGCCTCAACCGGGGAGGGCCGCCTAGGAGAGACCCAGTACTTC.